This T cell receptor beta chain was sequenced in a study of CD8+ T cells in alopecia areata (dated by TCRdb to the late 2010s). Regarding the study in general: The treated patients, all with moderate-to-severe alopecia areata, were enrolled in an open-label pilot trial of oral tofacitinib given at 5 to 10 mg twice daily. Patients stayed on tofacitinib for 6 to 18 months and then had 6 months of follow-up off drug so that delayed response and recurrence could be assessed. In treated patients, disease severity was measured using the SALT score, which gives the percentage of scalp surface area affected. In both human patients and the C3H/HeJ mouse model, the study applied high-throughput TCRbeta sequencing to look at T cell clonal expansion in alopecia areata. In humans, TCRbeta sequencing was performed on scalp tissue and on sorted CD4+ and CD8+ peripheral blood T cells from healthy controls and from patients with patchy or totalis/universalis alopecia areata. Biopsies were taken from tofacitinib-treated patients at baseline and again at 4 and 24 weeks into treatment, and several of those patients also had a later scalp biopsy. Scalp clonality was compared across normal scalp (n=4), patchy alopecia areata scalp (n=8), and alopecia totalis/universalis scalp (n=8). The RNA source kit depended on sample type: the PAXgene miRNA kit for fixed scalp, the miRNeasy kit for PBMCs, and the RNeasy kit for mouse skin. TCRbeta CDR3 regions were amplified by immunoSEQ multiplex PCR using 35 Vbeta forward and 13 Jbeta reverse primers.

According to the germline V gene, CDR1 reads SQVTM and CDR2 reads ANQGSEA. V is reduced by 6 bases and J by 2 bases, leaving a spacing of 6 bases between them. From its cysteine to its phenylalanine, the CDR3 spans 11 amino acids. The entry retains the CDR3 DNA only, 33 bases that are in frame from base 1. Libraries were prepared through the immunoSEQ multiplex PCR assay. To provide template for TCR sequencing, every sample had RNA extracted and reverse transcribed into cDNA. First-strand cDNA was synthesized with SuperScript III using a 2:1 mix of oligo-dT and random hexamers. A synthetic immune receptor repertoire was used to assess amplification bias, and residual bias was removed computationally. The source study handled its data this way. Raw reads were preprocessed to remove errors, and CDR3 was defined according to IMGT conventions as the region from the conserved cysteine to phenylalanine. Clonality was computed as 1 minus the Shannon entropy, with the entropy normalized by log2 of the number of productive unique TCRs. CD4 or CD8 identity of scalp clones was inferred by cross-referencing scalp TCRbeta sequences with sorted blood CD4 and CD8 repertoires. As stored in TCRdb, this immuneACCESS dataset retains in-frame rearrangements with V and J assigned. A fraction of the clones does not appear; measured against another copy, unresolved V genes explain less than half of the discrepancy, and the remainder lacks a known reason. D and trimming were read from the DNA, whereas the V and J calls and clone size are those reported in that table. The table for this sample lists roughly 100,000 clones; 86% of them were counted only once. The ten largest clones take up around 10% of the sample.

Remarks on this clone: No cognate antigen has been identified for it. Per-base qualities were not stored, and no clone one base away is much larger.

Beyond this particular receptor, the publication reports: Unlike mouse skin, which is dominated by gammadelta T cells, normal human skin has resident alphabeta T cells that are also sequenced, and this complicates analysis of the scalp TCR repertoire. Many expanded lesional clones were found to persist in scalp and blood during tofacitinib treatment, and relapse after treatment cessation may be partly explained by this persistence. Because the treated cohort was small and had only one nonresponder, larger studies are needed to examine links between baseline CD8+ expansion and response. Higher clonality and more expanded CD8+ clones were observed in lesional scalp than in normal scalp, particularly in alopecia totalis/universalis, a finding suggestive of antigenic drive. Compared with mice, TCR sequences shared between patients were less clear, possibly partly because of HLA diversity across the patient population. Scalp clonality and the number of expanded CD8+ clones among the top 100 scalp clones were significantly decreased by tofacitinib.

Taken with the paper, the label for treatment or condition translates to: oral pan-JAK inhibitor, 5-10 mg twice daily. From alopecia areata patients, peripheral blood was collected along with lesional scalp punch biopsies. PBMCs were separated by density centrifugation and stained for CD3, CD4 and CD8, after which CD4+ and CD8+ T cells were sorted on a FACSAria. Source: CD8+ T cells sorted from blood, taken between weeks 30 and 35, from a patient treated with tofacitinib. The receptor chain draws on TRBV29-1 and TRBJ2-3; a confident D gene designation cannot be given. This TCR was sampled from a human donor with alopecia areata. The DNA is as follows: TGCAGCGTAGCGTACACAGATACGCAGTATTTT. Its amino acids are CSVAYTDTQYF.